The sequence of this T cell receptor beta chain was determined in a study of sequential checkpoint blockade in melanoma. As for the study in general: TCRbeta immunosequencing was performed on DNA from around 91 pretreatment melanoma tumor samples.

Germline values: CDR1 MDHEN, CDR2 SYDVKM. Trimming left V 2 bases short and J 4 bases short, with 11 bases between. The CDR3 runs 14 residues. Measured with immunoSEQ multiplex PCR; TCRdb has only the in-frame clones, and not every one. Of 7,900 or so clones listed, roughly a quarter are singletons. Specified treatment: randomized to nivolumab then ipilimumab (arm A) or the reverse (arm B). This specimen was tumor tissue (inferred from file names), taken from a patient given nivolumab and ipilimumab in sequence. V gene TRBV28 combines with J gene TRBJ1-2; perhaps TRBD1 as D (6 bases). The sequence came from a human donor with melanoma. The chain's CDR3 is CASSLMGGRYGYTF. The CDR3, as DNA: TGTGCCAGCAGTTTAATGGGGGGCCGCTATGGCTACACCTTC.